Below are 10 T cell receptor beta chains sequenced from a single sample in a study of T cell repertoires in cytomegalovirus infection. TCRdb ran MiXCR on the reads and lists one entry per CDR3 protein. The sample shows more than 300,000 distinct CDR3 sequences, about 35% of them seen only once. The antigens for these receptors are not known. This material consisted of cultured PBMCs, taken from culture after CMV antigen stimulation. Receptors were obtained from a human donor in good health (CMV status not recorded). Some clones in this sample may be carry-over from other donors' samples.

This chain joins TRBV7-9 and TRBJ1-1; no clear D. The ends were cut back, 4 bases at V and 0 bases at J, with 18 bases in the middle. The germline V gene has CDR1 SEHNR and CDR2 FQNEAQ (reference sequence). The CDR3 contains 17 residues. The CDR3 bases are TGTGCCAGCAGCTCGCAGGTTCCCGACCACATGAACACTGAAGCTTTCTTT. Translating gives CASSSQVPDHMNTEAFF.

This clonotype occurred many times. V and J are TRBV7-2 and TRBJ1-1, with D tentatively TRBD1 (5 bases). CDR1 and CDR2 from the germline V gene are SGHTA and FQGNSA. The length of the CDR3 is 14 residues. V lost 4 bases and J 2 bases, leaving 11 bases between the germline ends. DNA of the CDR3: TGTGCCAGCAGCTCCTCGGGGCTCAACACTGAAGCTTTCTTT. Its protein is CASSSSGLNTEAFF.

The chain employs TRBV7-9 and TRBJ2-1, with TRBD2 matching over 12 bases. This CDR3 contains 15 residues. Germline loops: CDR1 SEHNR, CDR2 FQNEAQ (reference sequence). The trim removed 3 bases at V and 5 bases at J, leaving 2 bases unmatched. The CDR3 DNA reads TGTGCCAGCAGCTTGGCTAGCGGGAGGGACAATGAGCAGTTCTTC. Its protein product is CASSLASGRDNEQFF.

This chain connects TRBV28 to TRBJ1-1; D may be TRBD1 (5 bases). The CDR3 loop spans 16 amino acids. V was pared by 5 bases and J by 1 base, with 17 bases between. Germline values: CDR1 MDHEN, CDR2 SYDVKM. In nucleotides, the CDR3 is TGTGCCAGCAGTCCATCTCAGGGCGTCGGGAACACTGAAGCTTTCTTT. Amino acid sequence: CASSPSQGVGNTEAFF.

The chain recombines TRBV12-3 or TRBV12-4 with TRBJ2-1; either TRBD1 or TRBD2 may supply D (6 bases each). The V end lost 4 bases, the J end lost 7 bases, and 14 bases lay between the germline ends. The CDR3 runs to 14 residues. CDR3 DNA: TGTGCCAGCAGTTCCGCAGGGGCGGGGAATGAGCAGTTCTTC. Its translation is CASSSAGAGNEQFF.

This clonotype turned up a few times. This chain uses TRBV6-1 with TRBJ1-6; no definite D call. V was pared by 6 bases and J by 10 bases, with 22 bases between. CDR3 length: 16 amino acids. Germline CDR1 reads MNHNS; CDR2 reads SASEGT. The CDR3, as DNA: TGTGCCAGCAGCAAGCGCCGGGAGCCCGCGCGCTCACCCCTCCACTTT. This translates into CASSKRREPARSPLHF.

J is TRBJ2-1 and V is TRBV10-1; TRBD2 matches at 10 bases. Trimming at V came to 6 bases and at J to 6 bases, leaving 11 bases not matched to a gene. Germline V gives CDR1 WNHNN, CDR2 SYGVQD (reference sequence). CDR3 length: 16 amino acids. The CDR3: CASSDGGTSVLNEQFF. The CDR3 DNA is TGCGCCAGCAGCGACGGGGGGACTAGCGTGCTCAATGAGCAGTTCTTC.

The chain links TRBV19 to TRBJ2-7, with 8 bases aligning to TRBD2. Looked up from germline, CDR1 is LNHDA and CDR2 is SQIVND (reference sequence). V shed 5 bases, J shed 3 bases, and the junction held 12 bases outside the gene matches. The CDR3 contains 16 residues. CDR3 nucleotides: TGTGCCAGTAGTGGGAGAGCGGGAGCTTCGGACTACGAGCAGTACTTC. Protein sequence: CASSGRAGASDYEQYF.

This clonotype was found a few times. CDR3 in amino acids: CASSVDSPDEKLFF. The CDR3 DNA reads as TGCGCCAGCAGCGTCGACAGCCCGGATGAAAAACTGTTTTTT. The chain uses TRBV5-1 and TRBJ1-4; TRBD1 is a possible D gene (5 bases). V was cut by 4 bases and J by 6 bases, with 13 bases left in between. The CDR3 loop spans 14 amino acids. Germline CDR1 is SGHRS and CDR2 is YFSETQ.

The chain combines TRBV19 with TRBJ1-5; possibly TRBD1 for D (6 bases). Per germline, CDR1 LNHDA and CDR2 SQIVND (reference sequence). The CDR3 has 15 residues. Trimming stripped 5 bases from V and 1 base from J, with 12 bases between. Written as DNA, the CDR3 is TGTGCCAGTAGTCTACAGGGAGGGAGCAATCAGCCCCAGCATTTT. This translates into CASSLQGGSNQPQHF.